This T cell receptor beta chain was documented in a study of cytomegalovirus exposure and HLA in healthy donors. Germline V gene lookup returns CDR1 MNHNS and CDR2 SASEGT. The CDR3 runs 14 residues. V lost 7 bases and J lost 4; bases outside the gene matches: 9. PCR primers comprised 60 Vbeta and 13 Jbeta primers. Method: immunoSEQ multiplex PCR; TCRdb's copy keeps in-frame clones and lacks some. Seen here are approximately 140,000 clones, 88% observed once, and the top ten hold roughly 0.5%. The origin of this receptor is a woman aged 40 to 50 in good health and CMV-seronegative. Sequences were obtained from PBMCs. This chain links TRBV6-1 with TRBJ1-1, with TRBD1 matching over 7 bases. The CDR3: CASILNRGGTEAFF. In nucleotides, the CDR3 is TGTGCCAGCATACTAAACAGGGGAGGCACTGAAGCTTTCTTT.